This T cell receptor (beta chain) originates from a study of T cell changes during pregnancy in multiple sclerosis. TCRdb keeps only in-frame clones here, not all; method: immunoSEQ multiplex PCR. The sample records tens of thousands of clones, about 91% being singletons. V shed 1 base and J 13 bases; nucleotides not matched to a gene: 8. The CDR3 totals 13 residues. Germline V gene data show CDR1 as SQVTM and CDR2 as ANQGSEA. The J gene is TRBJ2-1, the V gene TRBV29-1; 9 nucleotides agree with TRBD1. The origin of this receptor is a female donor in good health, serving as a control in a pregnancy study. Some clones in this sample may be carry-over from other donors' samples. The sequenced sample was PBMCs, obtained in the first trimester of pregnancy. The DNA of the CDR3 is TGCAGCGTTGAAGGTTCACCGGGACAGGGTCAGTTCTTC. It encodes CSVEGSPGQGQFF.